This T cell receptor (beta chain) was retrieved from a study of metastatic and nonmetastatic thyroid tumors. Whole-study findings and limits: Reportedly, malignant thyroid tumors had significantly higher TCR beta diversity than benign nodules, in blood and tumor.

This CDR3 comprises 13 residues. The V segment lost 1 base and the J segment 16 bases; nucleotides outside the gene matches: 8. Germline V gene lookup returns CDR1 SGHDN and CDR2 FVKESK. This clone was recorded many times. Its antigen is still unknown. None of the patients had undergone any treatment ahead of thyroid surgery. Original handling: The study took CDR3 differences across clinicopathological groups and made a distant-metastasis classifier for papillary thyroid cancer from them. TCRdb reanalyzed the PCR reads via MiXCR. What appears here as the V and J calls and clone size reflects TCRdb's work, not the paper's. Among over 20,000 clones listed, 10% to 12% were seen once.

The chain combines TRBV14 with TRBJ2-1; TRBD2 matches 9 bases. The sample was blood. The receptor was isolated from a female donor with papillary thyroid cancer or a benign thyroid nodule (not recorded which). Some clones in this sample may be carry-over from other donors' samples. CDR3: CASSQVSSGSRFF. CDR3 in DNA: TGTGCCAGCAGCCAAGTAAGTAGCGGGAGCCGATTCTTC.